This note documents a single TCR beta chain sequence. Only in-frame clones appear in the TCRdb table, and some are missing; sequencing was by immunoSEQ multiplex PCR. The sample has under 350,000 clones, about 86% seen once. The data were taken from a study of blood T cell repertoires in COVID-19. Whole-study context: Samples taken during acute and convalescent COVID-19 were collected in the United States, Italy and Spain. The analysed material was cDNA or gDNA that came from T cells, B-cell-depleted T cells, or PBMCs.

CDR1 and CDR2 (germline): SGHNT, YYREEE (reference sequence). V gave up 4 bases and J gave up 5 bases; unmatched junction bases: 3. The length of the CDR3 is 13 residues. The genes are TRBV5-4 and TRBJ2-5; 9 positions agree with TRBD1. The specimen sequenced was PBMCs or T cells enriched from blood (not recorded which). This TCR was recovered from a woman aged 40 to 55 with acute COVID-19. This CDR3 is CASSATGGETQYF. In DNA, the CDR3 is TGTGCCAGCAGCGCGACAGGGGGGGAGACCCAGTACTTC. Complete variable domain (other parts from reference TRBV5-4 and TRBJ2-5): ETGVTQSPTHLIKTRGQQVTLRCSSQSGHNTVSWYQQALGQGPQFIFQYYREEENGRGNFPPRFSGLQFPNYSSELNVNALELDDSALYLCASSATGGETQYFGPGTRLLVL.